Following are 28 T cell receptor beta chains from one sample sequenced in a study of T cell responses to AZD1222 COVID-19 vaccine. This table comes from immunoSEQ multiplex PCR, and its TCRdb copy is limited to in-frame clones, with some not included. The sample includes fewer than 120,000 clones, about 94% of them seen just once. This sample comprised peripheral blood, obtained 28 days after the second AZD1222 dose. These receptors originate from an adult who received the AZD1222 COVID-19 vaccine.

J is TRBJ1-1 and V is TRBV2; possibly TRBD1 for D (5 bases). The germline gives CDR1 SNHLY, CDR2 FYNNEI. Between the trimmed V and J ends, which lost 8 bases and 4 bases, there was a span of 5 bases. The CDR3 totals 10 residues. The CDR3 here is CASGGTEAFF. CDR3 sequence (DNA): TGTGCCAGCGGGGGCACTGAAGCTTTCTTT.

This clone was detected only once. The rearrangement links TRBV10-3 to TRBJ2-7; 10 bases match TRBD2. Germline V gives CDR1 ENHRY, CDR2 SYGVKD. This CDR3 has 15 amino acids. V shed 2 bases, J shed 4 bases, and the junction held 5 bases outside the gene matches. CDR3 amino acids: CAISETGTSDYEQYF. The CDR3 nucleotides read TGTGCCATCAGTGAGACCGGGACTAGCGATTACGAGCAGTACTTC.

The CDR3 reads CASSREAGGVTNGYTF. Here the CDR3 DNA reads TGTGCCAGCAGCCGTGAGGCAGGGGGCGTAACTAATGGCTACACCTTC. J is TRBJ1-2 and V is TRBV7-6; 8 bases fit TRBD1. V was clipped by 5 bases and J by 6 bases; unmatched bases: 14. Per germline, CDR1 SGHVS and CDR2 FNYEAQ. CDR3 size: 16 residues.

The rearrangement uses TRBV4-1 and TRBJ2-1, with 8 bases identical to TRBD2. Trimming cost V 4 bases and J 7 bases; bases outside gene matches: 12. The CDR3 has 16 residues. Germline lookup yields CDR1 MGHRA and CDR2 YSYEKL. The CDR3 spells CASSPVQGGRHNEQFF. CDR3 sequence (DNA): TGCGCCAGCAGCCCCGTCCAGGGCGGGAGGCATAATGAGCAGTTCTTC.

This clone was seen just once. This chain uses TRBV18 with TRBJ1-1; 7 bases are a match to TRBD1. The junction had 9 bases not matched to a gene; V was cut back by 6 bases and J by 2 bases. This CDR3 is built from 15 residues. The germline V gene encodes CDR1 KGHSH and CDR2 LQKENI. The CDR3 is CASSPATGRNTEAFF. For the CDR3, the DNA is TGTGCCAGCTCGCCGGCGACAGGGAGAAACACTGAAGCTTTCTTT.

The rearrangement links TRBV11-2 to TRBJ2-3, with D maybe TRBD1 (6 bases). The V gene lost 7 bases and the J gene lost 3 bases, with 11 bases spanning the gap. In germline, CDR1 is SGHAT, CDR2 FQNNGV. The length of the CDR3 is 13 residues. CDR3 sequence (DNA): TGTGCCAGCATCCGAACAGGGACAGATACGCAGTATTTT. Translated: CASIRTGTDTQYF.

J is TRBJ1-2 and V is TRBV7-9; TRBD1 matches at 7 bases. The germline gives CDR1 SEHNR, CDR2 FQNEAQ (reference sequence). Losses at the gene ends were 5 bases for V and 8 bases for J; bases not matched to a gene: 11. The CDR3 has 14 amino acids. DNA for the CDR3: TGTGCCAGCAGCCCGAAGACAGGGCGGGAAGGCTACACCTTC. Translating gives CASSPKTGREGYTF. The full variable domain, rest sourced from reference TRBV7-9 and TRBJ1-2, is DTGVSQNPRHKITKRGQNVTFRCDPISEHNRLYWYRQTLGQGPEFLTYFQNEAQLEKSRLLSDRFSAERPKGSFSTLEIQRTEQGDSAMYLCASSPKTGREGYTFGSGTRLTVV.

At least ten counts were recorded for this clone. The sample contains more than one DNA sequence encoding this CDR3. The V and J genes are TRBV18 and TRBJ1-3; no clear D gene. Germline V gene lookup returns CDR1 KGHSH and CDR2 LQKENI. V was shortened by 3 bases and J by 0 bases, with 9 bases between the two germline ends. CDR3 size: 15 residues. The chain's CDR3 is CASSPEPLSGNTIYF. Written as DNA, the CDR3 is TGTGCCAGCTCACCGGAGCCCCTCTCTGGAAACACCATATATTTT. Full variable domain (remainder filled in from reference TRBV18 and TRBJ1-3): NAGVMQNPRHLVRRRGQEARLRCSPMKGHSHVYWYRQLPEEGLKFMVYLQKENIIDESGMPKERFSAEFPKEGPSILRIQQVVRGDSAAYFCASSPEPLSGNTIYFGEGSWLTVV.

This chain uses TRBV7-6 with TRBJ2-7; D is uncertain. Trimming shortened V by 5 bases and J by 6 bases, and 17 bases separated the two germline ends. Germline V CDR1 and CDR2: SGHVS, FNYEAQ. This CDR3 spans 14 amino acids. CDR3 in amino acids: CASSGRAASGEQYF. CDR3 nucleotide sequence: TGTGCCAGCAGCGGCCGCGCGGCGTCGGGCGAGCAGTACTTC.

The rearrangement links TRBV6-1 to TRBJ2-5, with a possible D match to TRBD1 (6 bases). This CDR3 is 15 amino acids long. V shed 2 bases and J shed 3 bases, with 13 bases lying between them. Germline loops: CDR1 MNHNS, CDR2 SASEGT. The CDR3 DNA sequence: TGTGCCAGCAGTGAACCCACAGGGTGGGAAGAGACCCAGTACTTC. Translation gives CASSEPTGWEETQYF.

The genes are TRBV10-2 and TRBJ2-2; D gene uncertain. Trimming stripped 3 bases from V and 0 bases from J, with 8 bases between. The length of the CDR3 is 15 residues. The germline V gene encodes CDR1 WSHSY and CDR2 SAAADI. The DNA of the CDR3 is TGCGCCAGCAGTGACGAGAAAACGAACACCGGGGAGCTGTTTTTT. Translating gives CASSDEKTNTGELFF.

The V call is TRBV7-8, the J call TRBJ1-3, with 8 bases identical to TRBD1. Germline values: CDR1 SGHVS, CDR2 FQNEAQ. The CDR3 is made up of 16 amino acids. The V segment lost 1 base and the J segment 4 bases; nucleotides outside the gene matches: 6. CDR3 DNA sequence: TGTGCCAGCAGCTTAGAGGCAGGGGGCAGAGGAAACACCATATATTTT. Its protein product is CASSLEAGGRGNTIYF.

The chain carries TRBV12-3 or TRBV12-4 and TRBJ1-1; 9 bases line up with TRBD1. The CDR3 is 13 amino acids. V shed 4 bases, J shed 4 bases, and the junction held 1 base outside the gene matches. The CDR3 is CASSSTGGTEAFF. Here the CDR3 DNA reads TGTGCCAGCAGTTCGACAGGGGGCACTGAAGCTTTCTTT.

This sequence joins TRBV11-3 and TRBJ2-7; 8 bases align to TRBD2. CDR3 length equals 15 residues. Germline values: CDR1 SGHNT, CDR2 YENEEA. V gave up 3 bases and J gave up 7 bases; unmatched junction bases: 11. The CDR3 DNA follows: TGTGCCAGCAGCTTTGGTCGGGAGGGCCCTCGGGAGCAGTACTTC. Translated, it gives CASSFGREGPREQYF.

To note about this clone: The junction differs from germline at one of its ends, possibly a read error. The chain recombines TRBV13 with TRBJ1-1; D is uncertain. Germline V CDR1 and CDR2: PRHDT, FYEKMQ (reference sequence). There are 12 residues in the CDR3. The CDR3 DNA sequence: TGTGCCAGCACCTTATTAAACACTGAAGCTTTCTTT. Protein: CASTLLNTEAFF.

A single count supports this clone. J is TRBJ1-1 and V is TRBV18; perhaps TRBD1 as D (5 bases). The germline V gene encodes CDR1 KGHSH and CDR2 LQKENI. CDR3 size: 12 residues. V lost 5 bases to trimming and J lost 1 base, with 5 bases between them. CDR3 nucleotides: TGTGCCAGCTCAGACAGGAACACTGAAGCTTTCTTT. Translation: CASSDRNTEAFF.

The chain is built from TRBV11-3 and TRBJ2-7; the D is unclear. Trimming pared 4 bases from V and 2 bases from J, leaving 6 bases between. Germline-derived CDR1 and CDR2 are SGHNT and YENEEA. This CDR3 comprises 12 residues. The CDR3 loop is CASSSTPYEQYF. CDR3 DNA: TGTGCCAGCAGCTCTACCCCCTACGAGCAGTACTTC. The whole variable domain, remainder taken from reference TRBV11-3 and TRBJ2-7, is EAGVVQSPRYKIIEKKQPVAFWCNPISGHNTLYWYLQNLGQGPELLIRYENEEAVDDSQLPKDRFSAERLKGVDSTLKIQPAELGDSAVYLCASSSTPYEQYFGPGTRLTVT.

This clone has just one count. V and J are TRBV2 and TRBJ2-5, with D possibly being TRBD2 (7 bases). V was shortened by 8 bases and J by 0 bases, with 10 bases between the two germline ends. Germline V gives CDR1 SNHLY, CDR2 FYNNEI. This CDR3 region has 13 residues. Here the CDR3 DNA reads TGTGCCAGCGCGGGGGCGAACCAAGAGACCCAGTACTTC. Translated: CASAGANQETQYF.

The V call is TRBV3-1 (or the pseudogene TRBV3-2), the J call TRBJ1-4, with 8 bases lining up with TRBD1. Germline CDR1 and CDR2: LGHDT and YNNKEL (reference sequence). This CDR3 comprises 17 residues. The J segment lost 4 bases and the V segment lost 0 bases, leaving 7 bases of the junction unmatched. The CDR3 loop reads CASSQDRSDRGNEKLFF. The CDR3 DNA is TGTGCCAGCAGCCAAGATAGGTCCGACAGGGGTAATGAAAAACTGTTTTTT.

The CDR3 protein is CASSEGSGGTEAFF. For the CDR3, the DNA is TGCGCCAGCAGTGAAGGCAGTGGGGGGACTGAAGCTTTCTTT. This chain uses TRBV10-2 with TRBJ1-1; D is perhaps TRBD1 (5 bases). The length of the CDR3 is 14 residues. Germline values: CDR1 WSHSY, CDR2 SAAADI. Trimming left V 3 bases short and J 5 bases short, with 13 bases between.

The chain uses TRBV7-9 and TRBJ2-1; 7 bases line up with TRBD2. V shed 7 bases, J shed 3 bases, and the junction held 3 bases outside the gene matches. The length of the CDR3 is 13 residues. Germline V gene sequence: CDR1 SEHNR, CDR2 FQNEAQ (reference sequence). The CDR3 region is CASTGGNYNEQFF. DNA for the CDR3: TGTGCCAGCACCGGGGGGAACTACAATGAGCAGTTCTTC.

This chain connects TRBV19 to TRBJ1-1; D unresolved. Trimming left V 5 bases short and J 0 bases short, with 22 bases between. The CDR3 length is 18 residues. CDR1 LNHDA and CDR2 SQIVND come from the germline V gene (reference sequence). CDR3 region: CASSPRGSTRLLNTEAFF. CDR3 nucleotide sequence: TGTGCCAGTAGTCCCCGGGGATCGACGCGGCTCTTGAACACTGAAGCTTTCTTT.

The genes are TRBV6-4 and TRBJ2-3; tentative D call: TRBD1 (6 bases). Between the trimmed V and J ends, which lost 6 bases and 1 base, there was a span of 11 bases. The CDR3 is made up of 14 amino acids. Germline V gene data show CDR1 as MRHNA and CDR2 as SNTAGT. For the CDR3, the DNA is TGTGCCAGCAGATTACAGGGAGGCACAGATACGCAGTATTTT. This sequence encodes CASRLQGGTDTQYF.

V is TRBV6-5 and J is TRBJ1-1; perhaps TRBD1 as D (5 bases). This CDR3 comprises 12 residues. V lost 6 bases to trimming and J lost 8 bases, with 13 bases between them. Germline values: CDR1 MNHEY, CDR2 SVGAGI. CDR3 amino acids: CASRAVAGEAFF. The CDR3 coding sequence is TGTGCCAGCAGGGCGGTGGCAGGGGAAGCTTTCTTT.

The genes are TRBV18 and TRBJ2-7; perhaps TRBD1 as D (6 bases). This CDR3 comprises 15 residues. With 6 bases removed from V and 7 bases from J, the gap between germline ends came to 22 bases. The germline gives CDR1 KGHSH, CDR2 LQKENI. Here the CDR3 reads CASSPRGRMYEEQYF. As DNA, the CDR3 is TGTGCCAGCTCCCCCAGGGGCAGGATGTATGAAGAGCAGTACTTC.

The chain employs TRBV27 and TRBJ2-1, with TRBD2 matching over 8 bases. CDR1 and CDR2 from the germline V gene are MNHEY and SMNVEV (reference sequence). The CDR3 covers 16 residues. Trimming cost V 5 bases and J 8 bases; bases outside gene matches: 14. Written as DNA, the CDR3 is TGTGCCAGCAGTCCTCTCGAGCGGGAGTTCGGTTATGAGCAGTTCTTC. Protein sequence: CASSPLEREFGYEQFF.

This chain links TRBV27 with TRBJ2-7; the D gene could be TRBD1 or TRBD2 (6 bases each). V was trimmed by 6 bases and J by 0 bases, leaving 9 bases between them. The V gene's germline CDR1 is MNHEY and CDR2 SMNVEV (reference sequence). The CDR3 has 13 amino acids. The CDR3: CASSRGHSYEQYF. The DNA of the CDR3 is TGTGCCAGCAGCCGGGGGCACTCCTACGAGCAGTACTTC.

This chain joins TRBV19 and TRBJ1-5; 8 bases are shared with TRBD1. This CDR3 has 13 amino acids. Germline trimming cut 5 bases from V and 7 bases from J; bases unmatched to any gene: 4. Germline CDR1 and CDR2: LNHDA and SQIVND (reference sequence). The CDR3 protein is CASSLAGGQPQHF. Here the CDR3 DNA reads TGTGCCAGTAGTCTGGCAGGGGGCCAGCCCCAGCATTTT.